Described below is a single T cell receptor (beta chain) sequence and its context. Its antigen is unidentified. The record originates from a study of T cells in Graves' hyperthyroidism and ophthalmopathy. Study-level points and caveats: Model output signaled ophthalmopathy a median 6.5 months ahead of onset. Blood also contained most expanded thyroid clonotypes above 0.001.

V was cut by 2 bases and J by 6 bases, with 14 bases left in between. CDR1 and CDR2 (germline): SGHKS, YYEKEE (reference sequence). CDR3 length: 15 amino acids. PBMCs were collected from a roughly 10 ml volume of fresh peripheral blood. Amplified TCR beta CDR3 regions derived from RNA transcripts. With the HTBI primer set, the TCR CDR3 went through a first round of RT-PCR. In TCRdb, the multiplex PCR reads were re-called with MiXCR into one record per CDR3 protein. The sample lists 700,000 or so distinct CDR3 sequences, roughly 15% occurring once. The receptor's source is a man aged 18 to 30 with Graves' hyperthyroidism. Sequencing input: blood. V gene TRBV5-5 combines with J gene TRBJ2-2; the D is unclear. This chain's CDR3 is CASSFGRVWAGELFF. The CDR3 nucleotides are TGTGCCAGCAGCTTCGGACGGGTTTGGGCCGGGGAGCTGTTTTTT. Full variable domain (outside the CDR3, taken from reference TRBV5-5 and TRBJ2-2): DAGVTQSPTHLIKTRGQQVTLRCSPISGHKSVSWYQQVLGQGPQFIFQYYEKEERGRGNFPDRFSARQFPNYSSELNVNALLLGDSALYLCASSFGRVWAGELFFGEGSRLTVL.